These 29 T cell receptor beta chains originate from one sample sequenced in a study of human T cells and chemical hapten exposure. TCRdb reprocessed the RACE reads with MiXCR, giving one entry per CDR3 protein. Here the sample spans some 98,000 distinct CDR3 sequences, about a tenth being singletons. Time point defined: pre-sensitization, week 0. Treatment here: therapeutic diphenylcyclopropenone sensitization with weekly scalp DPC. This specimen was whole blood, taken in connection with sensitization to the hapten diphenylcyclopropenone (DPC). These receptors all come from a woman in her sixties or seventies with alopecia areata. Some clones in this sample may be carry-over from other donors' samples.

This clonotype was found many times. As DNA, the CDR3 is TGTGCCATCAGTGGGGCAGGGACGGCAGATACGCAGTATTTT. It translates to CAISGAGTADTQYF. The chain combines TRBV10-3 with TRBJ2-3, with D perhaps TRBD1 or TRBD2 (5 bases each). The germline gives CDR1 ENHRY, CDR2 SYGVKD. Trimming removed 4 bases from V and 4 bases from J, with 12 bases in between. This CDR3 region has 14 residues.

This clonotype was seen a handful of times. The V gene is TRBV29-1, the J gene TRBJ2-7; no definite D call. This CDR3 is 13 amino acids long. Trimming removed 3 bases at V and 6 bases at J, with 15 bases between. Looked up from germline, CDR1 is SQVTM and CDR2 is ANQGSEA. The CDR3 nucleotides read TGCAGCGTTGAGATCCGCGACCGCCTCGAGCAGTACTTC. Translation gives CSVEIRDRLEQYF.

The chain joins TRBV20-1 to TRBJ2-4; TRBD2 agrees at 7 bases. This CDR3 is built from 12 residues. The V gene end was trimmed by 3 bases and the J gene end by 5 bases; junction bases not matched to a gene: 1. Germline V gene lookup returns CDR1 DFQATT and CDR2 SNEGSKA (reference sequence). CDR3 region: CSARAGENIQYF. The CDR3 DNA reads as TGCAGTGCTAGGGCGGGGGAAAACATTCAGTACTTC.

Here the CDR3 reads CAWSRGGGDNQPQHF. CDR3 nucleotides: TGTGCCTGGAGTCGAGGAGGGGGGGACAATCAGCCCCAGCATTTT. V is TRBV30 and J is TRBJ1-5; possible D gene TRBD1, 6 bases. Per germline, CDR1 GTSNPN and CDR2 SVGIG (reference sequence). The CDR3 is 15 residues long. The V end was cut by 2 bases, the J end by 3 bases, with 14 bases between.

This clonotype was detected ten times or more. This chain uses TRBV30 with TRBJ1-1, with D possibly matching TRBD1 (5 bases). In germline, CDR1 is GTSNPN, CDR2 SVGIG (reference sequence). This CDR3 comprises 11 residues. The germline V and J ends were trimmed by 7 bases and 10 bases, with 16 bases remaining between them. The CDR3 coding sequence is TGTGCCTCCGCGCAGGGTTTTGTAGCTTTCTTT. This encodes CASAQGFVAFF.

This clonotype has a count of ten or more. The rearrangement joins TRBV9 to TRBJ1-1, with D possibly matching TRBD1 (6 bases). The CDR3 length is 16 residues. Germline V gene data show CDR1 as SGDLS and CDR2 as YYNGEE. V lost 3 bases to trimming and J lost 1 base, with 16 bases between them. CDR3 sequence: CASSASYRVANTEAFF. The CDR3 region has the DNA TGTGCCAGCAGCGCTTCCTACAGGGTGGCGAACACTGAAGCTTTCTTT.

This clonotype was detected a few times. The CDR3 nucleotides read TGTGCCAGCAGCCCGGGACAGGGCCACAATCAGCCCCAGCATTTT. It yields the protein CASSPGQGHNQPQHF. J is TRBJ1-5 and V is TRBV7-9; 9 bases align to TRBD1. Trimming took 5 bases from V and 3 from J; bases not matched to a gene: 5. This CDR3 contains 15 residues. Germline assignment: CDR1 SEHNR and CDR2 FQNEAQ (reference sequence).

This clonotype was counted ten times or more. The chain recombines TRBV9 with TRBJ2-2; no reliable D call. The V gene lost 0 bases and the J gene lost 6 bases, with 9 bases spanning the gap. The CDR3 totals 14 residues. Per germline, CDR1 SGDLS and CDR2 YYNGEE. For the CDR3, the DNA is TGTGCCAGCAGCGTAGTATCCGGGTCCGGGGAGCTGTTTTTT. Protein product: CASSVVSGSGELFF.

In DNA, the CDR3 is TGTGCCAGCAGTTACTCTCTCCTTCAGGTGGGCAATCAGCCCCAGCATTTT. It specifies CASSYSLLQVGNQPQHF. This rearrangement joins TRBV6-2 or TRBV6-3 to TRBJ1-5; D remains unclear. Germline V gene sequence: CDR1 MNHEY, CDR2 SVGEGT. Trimming removed 0 bases from V and 2 bases from J, with 14 bases in between. The CDR3 totals 17 residues.

This clonotype showed up many times. V gene TRBV10-3 combines with J gene TRBJ1-6, with 7 bases identical to TRBD1. This CDR3 spans 14 amino acids. V shed 7 bases and J 8 bases; nucleotides not matched to a gene: 8. CDR1 and CDR2 (germline): ENHRY, SYGVKD. CDR3 DNA sequence: TGTGCCATCACCTCAACAGGGGTTGATTCACCCCTCCACTTT. Amino acid sequence: CAITSTGVDSPLHF.

This clonotype has a handful of counts. The chain employs TRBV19 and TRBJ2-2, with a weak D call TRBD2 (6 bases). Germline CDR1 and CDR2: LNHDA and SQIVND (reference sequence). The V gene lost 7 bases and the J gene lost 3 bases, with 15 bases spanning the gap. CDR3 length: 15 residues. The CDR3 spells CASKDRGTDTGELFF. The CDR3 DNA reads as TGTGCCAGTAAAGATCGGGGGACCGACACCGGGGAGCTGTTTTTT.

This clonotype was seen ten or more times. This rearrangement joins TRBV6-1 to TRBJ1-5, with D perhaps matching TRBD1 (5 bases). Germline lookup yields CDR1 MNHNS and CDR2 SASEGT. CDR3 length: 14 residues. Trimming left V 7 bases short and J 2 bases short, with 12 bases between. Here the CDR3 reads CASIRGWGNQPQHF. CDR3 nucleotide sequence: TGTGCCAGCATTAGGGGCTGGGGCAATCAGCCCCAGCATTTT.

The chain combines TRBV6-5 with TRBJ2-1; unclear D gene. Germline V gene sequence: CDR1 MNHEY, CDR2 SVGAGI. V lost 6 bases to trimming and J lost 7 bases, with 10 bases between them. There are 12 residues in the CDR3. CDR3 sequence: CASSDVWNEQFF. In DNA, the CDR3 is TGTGCCAGCAGCGACGTGTGGAATGAGCAGTTCTTC.

At least ten counts were recorded for this clonotype. The chain couples TRBV4-1 to TRBJ1-6; TRBD1 matches 7 bases. The germline CDR1 and CDR2 sequences are MGHRA and YSYEKL. Trimming cost V 1 base and J 5 bases; bases outside gene matches: 5. The CDR3 is 16 residues long. Written as DNA, the CDR3 is TGCGCCAGCAGCCAAGTTACAGGGGCCAATAATTCACCCCTCCACTTT. Amino acids: CASSQVTGANNSPLHF.

The J gene is TRBJ2-3, the V gene TRBV7-3, with D perhaps given as TRBD1 or TRBD2 (5 bases each). CDR1 SGHTA and CDR2 FQGTGA come from the germline V gene. Trimming took 1 base from V and 5 from J, leaving 16 bases between them. This CDR3 contains 16 residues. CDR3: CASSLIGRGVVDTQYF. The CDR3 nucleotides read TGTGCCAGCAGCTTAATAGGACGAGGGGTTGTAGATACGCAGTATTTT.

Many counts were recorded for this clonotype. The J gene is TRBJ1-1, the V gene TRBV15; no clear D. Trimming removed 2 bases at V and 3 bases at J, with 7 bases between. Germline CDR1 LNHNV, CDR2 YYDKDF (reference sequence). The CDR3 consists of 13 residues. The chain's CDR3 is CATSRQTDTEAFF. The CDR3 DNA sequence: TGTGCCACCAGCAGACAAACGGACACTGAAGCTTTCTTT.

This clonotype was observed at least ten times. The chain is built from TRBV15 and TRBJ1-4, with D hard to call. The ends were cut back, 3 bases at V and 8 bases at J, with 16 bases in the middle. The CDR3 covers 15 residues. CDR1 and CDR2 (germline): LNHNV, YYDKDF (reference sequence). The CDR3 bases are TGTGCCACCAGCAGGTCGCGGGCGGGTAAGGAAAAACTGTTTTTT. This encodes CATSRSRAGKEKLFF.

The J gene is TRBJ2-2, the V gene TRBV7-9; the D is unclear. Germline assignment: CDR1 SEHNR and CDR2 FQNEAQ (reference sequence). The CDR3 extends over 14 amino acids. Trimming stripped 1 base from V and 3 bases from J, with 6 bases between. CDR3 sequence reads: CASSLGVHTGELFF. The CDR3 DNA sequence: TGTGCCAGCAGCTTAGGTGTCCACACCGGGGAGCTGTTTTTT.

This clonotype was seen many times. The V and J genes are TRBV12-3 or TRBV12-4 and TRBJ2-1, with D possibly called TRBD1 or TRBD2 (7 bases each). The CDR3 is 13 residues long. Between the trimmed V and J ends, which lost 8 bases and 1 base, there was a span of 9 bases. CDR3 DNA: TGTGCCAGCCAGGGGGGGTCCTACAATGAGCAGTTCTTC. It specifies CASQGGSYNEQFF.

Here the CDR3 reads CASSEAIGTSRQYF. The CDR3 nucleotides are TGTGCCAGCAGTGAAGCGATCGGGACCTCGAGGCAGTACTTC. The chain employs TRBV6-1 and TRBJ2-7, with D perhaps matching TRBD1 or TRBD2 (5 bases each). The germline gives CDR1 MNHNS, CDR2 SASEGT. V lost 0 bases and J lost 9, with 15 bases in between. The CDR3 loop spans 14 amino acids.

This clonotype was observed a few times. V is TRBV7-9 and J is TRBJ2-3; 10 bases line up with TRBD2. The CDR3 is 16 residues long. Germline CDR1 reads SEHNR; CDR2 reads FQNEAQ (reference sequence). Trimming cost V 3 bases and J 6 bases; bases outside gene matches: 9. The DNA of the CDR3 is TGTGCCAGCAGCTTGGACACTAGCGGGGCCGCCGATACGCAGTATTTT. Amino acids: CASSLDTSGAADTQYF.

This clonotype was observed many times. V usage is TRBV6-6 and J usage is TRBJ2-3; the match to TRBD2 covers 12 bases. V gave up 2 bases and J gave up 4 bases; unmatched junction bases: 1. The CDR3 runs to 15 residues. Germline loops: CDR1 MNHNY, CDR2 SVGAGI (reference sequence). This CDR3 is CASSYPSGGADTQYF. For the CDR3, the DNA is TGTGCCAGCAGTTACCCTAGCGGGGGGGCAGATACGCAGTATTTT.

This chain joins TRBV6-2 or TRBV6-3 and TRBJ2-5, with D unresolved. Germline V gene data show CDR1 as MNHEY and CDR2 as SVGEGT. The CDR3 runs to 13 residues. The V end lost 7 bases, the J end lost 10 bases, and 19 bases lay between the germline ends. CDR3 bases: TGTGCCAGCACTCTAGGACCCCGTAGGGACCAGTACTTC. This codes for CASTLGPRRDQYF.

The V call is TRBV29-1, the J call TRBJ1-2; weak D call: TRBD1 (5 bases). CDR1 and CDR2 from the germline V gene are SQVTM and ANQGSEA. This CDR3 spans 13 amino acids. V lost 6 bases and J 0 bases, leaving 11 bases between the germline ends. Written as DNA, the CDR3 is TGCAGCGTGGGGCGATTCGCTAACTATGGCTACACCTTC. Encoded protein: CSVGRFANYGYTF.

This clonotype was detected a few times. The J gene is TRBJ1-4, the V gene TRBV7-9, with a possible D match to TRBD1 (6 bases). Germline loops: CDR1 SEHNR, CDR2 FQNEAQ (reference sequence). V lost 3 bases to trimming and J lost 0 bases, with 14 bases between them. This CDR3 has 17 amino acids. The CDR3 DNA reads as TGTGCCAGCAGCTTTTCAGGGGCCTTTGCAACTAATGAAAAACTGTTTTTT. This codes for CASSFSGAFATNEKLFF.

The CDR3 nucleotides read TGTGCCAGCAGGCACAGGGGGTCCTCTGGAAACACCATATATTTT. Translating gives CASRHRGSSGNTIYF. The chain combines TRBV6-1 with TRBJ1-3; 8 positions match TRBD1. The trim removed 6 bases at V and 0 bases at J, leaving 4 bases unmatched. CDR3 size: 15 residues. Germline V gives CDR1 MNHNS, CDR2 SASEGT.

This clonotype was counted ten times or more. The chain joins TRBV24-1 to TRBJ2-3; D possibly corresponds to TRBD1 (5 bases). Germline values: CDR1 KGHDR, CDR2 SFDVKD. Trimming left V 9 bases short and J 0 bases short, with 9 bases between. This CDR3 is built from 13 residues. CDR3 coding DNA: TGTGCCACCGGCGACAGCAGCACAGATACGCAGTATTTT. Its protein is CATGDSSTDTQYF.

On this clonotype: A much larger clone sits a single nucleotide away, making a read error possible. The chain recombines TRBV20-1 with TRBJ2-3; D is ambiguous. This CDR3 contains 11 residues. Germline CDR1 DFQATT, CDR2 SNEGSKA (reference sequence). CDR3 in amino acids: CTANGADTQYF. In DNA, the CDR3 is TGCACTGCTAACGGCGCAGATACGCAGTATTTT.

The chain links TRBV7-2 to TRBJ2-1, with 7 bases aligning to TRBD2. Trimming cost V 1 base and J 12 bases; bases outside gene matches: 12. The germline V gene has CDR1 SGHTA and CDR2 FQGNSA. CDR3 length: 15 residues. CDR3 DNA sequence: TGTGCCAGCAGCTTAGGGTTCGCGGGGGACCCCGGGCAGTTCTTC. This codes for CASSLGFAGDPGQFF.